This T cell receptor beta chain was identified in a study of post-analysis software for immune sequencing data. This clonotype has more than one count but fewer than ten. Its antigen is not identified. TCR beta cDNA libraries had unique molecular identifiers. T cells numbering roughly 1 to 10 million yielded cDNA molecules that totaled roughly 500,000. MiXCR, applied by TCRdb to the PCR reads, yields one record per CDR3 protein. The sample includes fewer than 850,000 distinct CDR3 sequences, 46% seen only once; the top ten take 4.9%. The CDR3 length is 15 residues. The V gene's germline CDR1 is MNHEY and CDR2 SVGAGI. Notes on the study in general: Comparison of patients with controls showed five or six TRBV segments more frequent in patients, TRBV5-6, TRBV5-1 and TRBV20-1 among them. Controls showed significantly higher normalized Chao1 diversity than did multiple sclerosis patients.

Material: blood. The gene calls are TRBV6-5 and TRBJ2-4, with 10 bases lining up with TRBD1. The J call is in doubt because the DNA end fits TRBJ2-5 better. This TCR derives from a girl aged 10 to 17 with multiple sclerosis. In DNA form, the CDR3 reads TGTGCCAGCAGCTTGACAGGGGGCGCCTTAGAGACCCAGTACTTC. It encodes CASSLTGGALETQYF.